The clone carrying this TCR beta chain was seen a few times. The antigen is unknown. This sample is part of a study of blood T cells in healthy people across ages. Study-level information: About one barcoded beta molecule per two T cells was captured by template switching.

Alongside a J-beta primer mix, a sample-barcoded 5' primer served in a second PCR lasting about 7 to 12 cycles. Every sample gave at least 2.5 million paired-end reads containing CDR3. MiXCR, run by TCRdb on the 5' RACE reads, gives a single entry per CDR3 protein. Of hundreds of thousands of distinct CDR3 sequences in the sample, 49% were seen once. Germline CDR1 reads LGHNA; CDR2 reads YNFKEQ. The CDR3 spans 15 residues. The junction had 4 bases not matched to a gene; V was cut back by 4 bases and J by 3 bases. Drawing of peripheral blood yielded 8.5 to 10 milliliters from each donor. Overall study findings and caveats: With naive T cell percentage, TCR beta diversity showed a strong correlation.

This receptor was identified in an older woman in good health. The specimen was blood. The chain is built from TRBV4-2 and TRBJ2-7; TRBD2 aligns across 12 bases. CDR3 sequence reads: CASSRETSGGYEQYF. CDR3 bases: TGTGCCAGCAGCCGGGAGACTAGCGGGGGCTACGAGCAGTACTTC.